This T cell receptor (beta chain) was found in a study of cytomegalovirus exposure and HLA in healthy donors. About the research overall: The study's early data release held 80 million to 95 million unique TCRs from HLA-typed donors.

About this clone: What it binds is not known.

Study-level results: In a later analysis, the majority of CMV-associated beta chains seemingly showed HLA restriction. By HLA locus, TCR association rates varied in a later analysis, with DRB1 showing the most and HLA-C the fewest.

With V trimmed by 5 bases and J by 7 bases, 7 bases remained unmatched. CDR3 size: 14 residues. Germline CDR1 is MNHEY and CDR2 is SMNVEV (reference sequence). Primers: 60 Vbeta forward and 13 Jbeta reverse. The repertoire was sequenced with immunoSEQ multiplex PCR; TCRdb's copy has only in-frame clones and lacks some. Among 90,000 or so clones listed, over 65% were seen once. The sequencing input was PBMCs. This chain uses TRBV27 with TRBJ1-5, with 8 positions matching TRBD1. The sequence was obtained from a man aged 45-60 years in good health and CMV-seronegative. CDR3 sequence (DNA): TGTGCCAGCAGTCCTGACAGGGGAAGGCAGCCCCAGCATTTT. It specifies CASSPDRGRQPQHF.